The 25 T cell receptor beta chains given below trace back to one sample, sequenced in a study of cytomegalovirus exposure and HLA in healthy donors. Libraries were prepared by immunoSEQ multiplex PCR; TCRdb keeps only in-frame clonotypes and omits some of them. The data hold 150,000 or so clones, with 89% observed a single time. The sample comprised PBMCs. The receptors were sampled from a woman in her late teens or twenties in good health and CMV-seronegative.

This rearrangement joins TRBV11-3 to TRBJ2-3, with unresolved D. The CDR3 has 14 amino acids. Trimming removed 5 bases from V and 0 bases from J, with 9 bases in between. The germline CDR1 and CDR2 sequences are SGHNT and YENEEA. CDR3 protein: CASSEQASTDTQYF. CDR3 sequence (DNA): TGTGCCAGCAGCGAGCAAGCCAGCACAGATACGCAGTATTTT.

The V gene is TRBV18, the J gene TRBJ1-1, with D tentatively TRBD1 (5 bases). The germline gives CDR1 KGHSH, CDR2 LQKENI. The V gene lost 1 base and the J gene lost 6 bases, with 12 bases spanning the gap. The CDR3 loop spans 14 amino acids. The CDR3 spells CASSPLQDRAEAFF. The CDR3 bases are TGTGCCAGCTCACCACTTCAAGACAGAGCTGAAGCTTTCTTT.

DNA for the CDR3: TGTGCCAGCAGCTTAGGGACAGGGGGCGTTCCTTCACCCCTCCACTTT. Translated: CASSLGTGGVPSPLHF. The J gene is TRBJ1-6, the V gene TRBV11-3, with 11 bases lining up with TRBD1. CDR3 size: 16 residues. Germline values: CDR1 SGHNT, CDR2 YENEEA. Germline trimming cut 1 base from V and 9 bases from J; bases unmatched to any gene: 5.

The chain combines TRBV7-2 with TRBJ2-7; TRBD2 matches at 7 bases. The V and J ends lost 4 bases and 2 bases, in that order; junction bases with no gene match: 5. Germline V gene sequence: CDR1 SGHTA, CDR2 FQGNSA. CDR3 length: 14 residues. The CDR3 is CASSSRRGTYEQYF. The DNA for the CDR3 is TGTGCCAGCAGCTCCCGGCGGGGGACCTACGAGCAGTACTTC.

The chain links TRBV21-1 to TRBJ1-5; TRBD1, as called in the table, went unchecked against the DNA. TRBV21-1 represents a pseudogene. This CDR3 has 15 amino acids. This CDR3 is CASSSQGFYNQPQHF. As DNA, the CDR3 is TGTGCCAGCAGCTCGCAGGGTTTCTACAATCAGCCCCAGCATTTT.

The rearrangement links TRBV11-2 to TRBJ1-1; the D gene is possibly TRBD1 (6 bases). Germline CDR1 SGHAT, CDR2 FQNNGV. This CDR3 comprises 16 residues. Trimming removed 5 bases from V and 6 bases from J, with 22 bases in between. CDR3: CASSPRGAGSTSEAFF. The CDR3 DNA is TGTGCCAGCAGCCCGCGGGGGGCAGGGTCAACTTCTGAAGCTTTCTTT. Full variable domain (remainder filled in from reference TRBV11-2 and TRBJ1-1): EAGVAQSPRYKIIEKRQSVAFWCNPISGHATLYWYQQILGQGPKLLIQFQNNGVVDDSQLPKDRFSAERLKGVDSTLKIQPAKLEDSAVYLCASSPRGAGSTSEAFFGQGTRLTVV.

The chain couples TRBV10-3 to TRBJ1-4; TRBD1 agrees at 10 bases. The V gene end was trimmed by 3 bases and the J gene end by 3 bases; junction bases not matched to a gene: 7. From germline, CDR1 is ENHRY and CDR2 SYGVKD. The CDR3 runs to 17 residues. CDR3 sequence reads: CAISDGFGTGANEKLFF. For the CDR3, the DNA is TGTGCCATCAGTGACGGGTTCGGGACAGGGGCTAATGAAAAACTGTTTTTT.

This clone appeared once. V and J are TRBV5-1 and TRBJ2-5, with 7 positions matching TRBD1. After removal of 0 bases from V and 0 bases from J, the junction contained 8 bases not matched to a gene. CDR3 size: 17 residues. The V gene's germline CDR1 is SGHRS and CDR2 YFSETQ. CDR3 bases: TGCGCCAGCAGCTTGGGAGGGACAGTCGGAAACCAAGAGACCCAGTACTTC. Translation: CASSLGGTVGNQETQYF.

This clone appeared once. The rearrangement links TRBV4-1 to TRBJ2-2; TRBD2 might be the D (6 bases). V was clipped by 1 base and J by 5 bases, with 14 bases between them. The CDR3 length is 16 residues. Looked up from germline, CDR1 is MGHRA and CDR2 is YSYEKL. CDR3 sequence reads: CASSQVPAGGTGELFF. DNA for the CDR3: TGCGCCAGCAGCCAAGTTCCTGCAGGAGGGACCGGGGAGCTGTTTTTT.

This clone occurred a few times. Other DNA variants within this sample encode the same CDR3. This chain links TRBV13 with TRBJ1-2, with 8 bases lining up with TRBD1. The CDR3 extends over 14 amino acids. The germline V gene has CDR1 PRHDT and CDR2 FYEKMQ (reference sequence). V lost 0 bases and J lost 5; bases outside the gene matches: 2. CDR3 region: CASSLGTGGYGYTF. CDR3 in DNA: TGTGCCAGCAGCTTAGGCACAGGGGGTTATGGCTACACCTTC.

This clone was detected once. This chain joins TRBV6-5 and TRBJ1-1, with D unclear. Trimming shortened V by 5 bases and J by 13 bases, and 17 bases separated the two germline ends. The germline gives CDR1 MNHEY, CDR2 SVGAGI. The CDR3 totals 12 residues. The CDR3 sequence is CASSPTLGVDFF. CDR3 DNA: TGTGCCAGCAGTCCAACTCTGGGCGTCGATTTCTTT.

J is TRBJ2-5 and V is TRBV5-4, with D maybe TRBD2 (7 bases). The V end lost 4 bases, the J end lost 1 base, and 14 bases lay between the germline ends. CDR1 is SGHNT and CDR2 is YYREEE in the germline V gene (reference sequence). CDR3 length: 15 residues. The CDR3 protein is CASSGGGHLQETQYF. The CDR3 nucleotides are TGTGCCAGCAGCGGGGGGGGGCACCTCCAAGAGACCCAGTACTTC.

CDR3 sequence reads: CASIDTGAPYEQYF. Here the CDR3 DNA reads TGTGCCAGCATCGATACAGGGGCCCCCTACGAGCAGTACTTC. V and J are TRBV27 and TRBJ2-7; TRBD1 matches 7 bases. The V and J ends lost 7 bases and 2 bases, in that order; junction bases with no gene match: 8. This CDR3 comprises 14 residues. CDR1 and CDR2 (germline): MNHEY, SMNVEV (reference sequence).

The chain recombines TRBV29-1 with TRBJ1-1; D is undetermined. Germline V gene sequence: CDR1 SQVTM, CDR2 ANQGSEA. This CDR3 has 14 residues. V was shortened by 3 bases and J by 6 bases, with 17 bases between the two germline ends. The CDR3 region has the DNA TGCAGCGTTGATGACAACCGGAAAGGATCTGAAGCTTTCTTT. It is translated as CSVDDNRKGSEAFF.

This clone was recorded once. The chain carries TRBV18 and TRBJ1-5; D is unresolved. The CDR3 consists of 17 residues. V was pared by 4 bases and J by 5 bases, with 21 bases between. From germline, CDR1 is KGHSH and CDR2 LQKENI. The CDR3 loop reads CASSLRTAEGADQPQHF. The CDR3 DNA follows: TGTGCCAGCTCACTACGGACCGCGGAGGGTGCTGATCAGCCCCAGCATTTT.

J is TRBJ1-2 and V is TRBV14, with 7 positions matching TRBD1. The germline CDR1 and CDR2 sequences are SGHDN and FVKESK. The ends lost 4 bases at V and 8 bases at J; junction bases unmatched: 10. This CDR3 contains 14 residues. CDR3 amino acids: CASSPGQQVRGYTF. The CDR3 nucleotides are TGTGCCAGCAGCCCGGGACAGCAGGTCAGAGGCTACACCTTC. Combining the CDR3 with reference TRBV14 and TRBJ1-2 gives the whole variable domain EAGVTQFPSHSVIEKGQTVTLRCDPISGHDNLYWYRRVMGKEIKFLLHFVKESKQDESGMPNNRFLAERTGGTYSTLKVQPAELEDSGVYFCASSPGQQVRGYTFGSGTRLTVV.

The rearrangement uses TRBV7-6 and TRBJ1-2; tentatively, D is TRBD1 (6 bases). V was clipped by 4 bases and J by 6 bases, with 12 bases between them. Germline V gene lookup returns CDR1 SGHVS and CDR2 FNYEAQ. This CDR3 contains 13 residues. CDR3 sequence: CASSSQQGDGYTF. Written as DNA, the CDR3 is TGTGCCAGCAGCTCCCAACAGGGAGATGGCTACACCTTC. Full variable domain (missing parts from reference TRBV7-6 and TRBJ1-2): GAGVSQSPRYKVTKRGQDVALRCDPISGHVSLYWYRQALGQGPEFLTYFNYEAQQDKSGLPNDRFSAERPEGSISTLTIQRTEQRDSAMYRCASSSQQGDGYTFGSGTRLTVV.

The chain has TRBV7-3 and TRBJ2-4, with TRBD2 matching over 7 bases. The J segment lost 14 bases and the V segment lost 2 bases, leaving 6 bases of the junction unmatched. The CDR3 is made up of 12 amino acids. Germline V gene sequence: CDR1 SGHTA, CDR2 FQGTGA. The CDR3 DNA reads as TGTGCCAGCAGCTTATCCAGCGGGGTAAAGTACTTC. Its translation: CASSLSSGVKYF.

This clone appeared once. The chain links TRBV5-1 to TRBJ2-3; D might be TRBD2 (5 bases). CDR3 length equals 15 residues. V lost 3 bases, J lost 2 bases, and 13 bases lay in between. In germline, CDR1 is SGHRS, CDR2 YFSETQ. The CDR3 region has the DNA TGCGCCAGCAGCTCCGGACTGATTGACACAGATACGCAGTATTTT. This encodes CASSSGLIDTDTQYF.

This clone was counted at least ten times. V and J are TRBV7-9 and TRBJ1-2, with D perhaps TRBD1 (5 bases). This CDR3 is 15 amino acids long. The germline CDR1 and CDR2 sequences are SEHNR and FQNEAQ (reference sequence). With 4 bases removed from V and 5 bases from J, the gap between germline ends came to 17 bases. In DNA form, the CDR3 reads TGTGCCAGCAGCTCCTTGAGCTTGGGGGGTTATGGCTACACCTTC. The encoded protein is CASSSLSLGGYGYTF.

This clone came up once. CDR3 coding DNA: TGCGCCAGCAGCCTCGGCGGGGGATTAAAGAACACTGAAGCTTTCTTT. The encoded protein is CASSLGGGLKNTEAFF. The rearrangement joins TRBV5-1 to TRBJ1-1; D is perhaps TRBD1 (5 bases). Germline V gives CDR1 SGHRS, CDR2 YFSETQ. V lost 4 bases to trimming and J lost 1 base, with 17 bases between them. The CDR3 covers 16 residues. The full variable domain, with the rest looked up from reference TRBV5-1 and TRBJ1-1, is KAGVTQTPRYLIKTRGQQVTLSCSPISGHRSVSWYQQTPGQGLQFLFEYFSETQRNKGNFPGRFSGRQFSNSRSEMNVSTLELGDSALYLCASSLGGGLKNTEAFFGQGTRLTVV.

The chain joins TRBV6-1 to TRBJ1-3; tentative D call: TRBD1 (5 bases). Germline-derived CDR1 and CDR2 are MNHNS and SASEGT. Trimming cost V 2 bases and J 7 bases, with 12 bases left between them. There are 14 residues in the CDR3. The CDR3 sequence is CASSERPGGNTIYF. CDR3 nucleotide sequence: TGTGCCAGCAGTGAACGGCCGGGGGGGAACACCATATATTTT.

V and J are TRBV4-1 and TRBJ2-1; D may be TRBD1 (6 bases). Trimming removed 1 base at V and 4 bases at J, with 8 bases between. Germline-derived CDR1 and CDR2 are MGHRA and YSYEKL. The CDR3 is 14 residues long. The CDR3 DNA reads TGCGCCAGCAGCCAAGGGGGGCCGTACAATGAGCAGTTCTTC. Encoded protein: CASSQGGPYNEQFF.

This chain's CDR3 is CASSTTATTNEKLFF. The CDR3 nucleotides are TGTGCCAGCAGTACGACAGCTACAACTAATGAAAAACTGTTTTTT. V usage is TRBV27 and J usage is TRBJ1-4, with a weak D call TRBD1 (5 bases). The germline CDR1 and CDR2 sequences are MNHEY and SMNVEV (reference sequence). CDR3 length equals 15 residues. The V end lost 5 bases, the J end lost 0 bases, and 10 bases lay between the germline ends.

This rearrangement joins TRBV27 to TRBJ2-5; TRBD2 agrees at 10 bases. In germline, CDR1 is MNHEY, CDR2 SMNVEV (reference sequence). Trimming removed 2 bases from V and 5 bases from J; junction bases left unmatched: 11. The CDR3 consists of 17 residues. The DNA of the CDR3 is TGTGCCAGCAGTTTAATCCCAGCGGGGGGGCCAGAGGAGACCCAGTACTTC. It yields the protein CASSLIPAGGPEETQYF.